This T cell receptor (beta chain) was captured in a study of blood T cell repertoires in COVID-19. Study background: PBMCs, B-cell-depleted T cells, or T cells provided the cDNA or gDNA that made up the material.

Donors were grouped by their self-reported clinical history. Germline V gene data show CDR1 as SGHKS and CDR2 as YYEKEE (reference sequence). V was cut by 0 bases and J by 9 bases, with 8 bases left in between. CDR3 length: 12 residues. Produced via immunoSEQ multiplex PCR; TCRdb's table is partial and in-frame only. The data hold a few hundred thousand clones, with 80% to 90% observed a single time. Specimen: PBMCs or T cells enriched from blood (not recorded which). The sequence came from a man aged 25-45 years who had recovered from COVID-19. The rearrangement joins TRBV5-5 to TRBJ2-3, with D possibly TRBD1 on 6 matching bases. CDR3 sequence reads: CASSLEGETQYF. The CDR3 bases are TGTGCCAGCAGCTTGGAGGGGGAAACGCAGTATTTT.